A single sample gave rise to the 32 T cell receptor beta chains below, sequenced in a study of blood T cell repertoires in COVID-19. TCRdb's copy holds only in-frame clones and misses some; the assay was immunoSEQ multiplex PCR. There are 200,000 to 250,000 clones in the sample; roughly 86% occur only once, and approximately 2.6% lies in the top ten. Sequencing was performed on peripheral blood. The receptors derive from a woman aged 55 to 70 with acute or convalescent COVID-19.

The chain employs TRBV6-5 and TRBJ1-2, with TRBD1 identical over 10 bases. With V trimmed by 5 bases and J by 7 bases, 7 bases remained unmatched. The length of the CDR3 is 14 residues. CDR1 is MNHEY and CDR2 is SVGAGI in the germline V gene. In DNA form, the CDR3 reads TGTGCCAGCAGTCAATCCGGGACAGGGGTTGGCTACACCTTC. Its protein product is CASSQSGTGVGYTF.

The sample holds a few counts of this clone. The V call is TRBV5-1, the J call TRBJ1-2; D perhaps matches TRBD1 (6 bases). Looked up from germline, CDR1 is SGHRS and CDR2 is YFSETQ. V lost 4 bases, J lost 1 base, and 11 bases lay in between. This CDR3 is 14 amino acids long. The CDR3 sequence is CASSDVQGNYGYTF. As DNA, the CDR3 is TGCGCCAGCAGCGACGTACAGGGTAACTATGGCTACACCTTC.

The chain couples TRBV6-4 to TRBJ1-4; 11 bases agree with TRBD1. Germline CDR1 MRHNA, CDR2 SNTAGT. The ends lost 4 bases at V and 8 bases at J; junction bases unmatched: 3. The CDR3 sequence is 14 residues long. The CDR3 here is CASSGGQGEEKLFF. The DNA for the CDR3 is TGTGCCAGCAGTGGGGGACAGGGGGAAGAAAAACTGTTTTTT.

The table lists this clone with a few counts. This sequence joins TRBV4-3 and TRBJ2-2, with TRBD2 matching 9 bases. V was pared by 1 base and J by 0 bases, with 0 bases of the junction left unmatched. Germline-derived CDR1 and CDR2 are LGHNA and YSLEER. The CDR3 length is 16 residues. The CDR3 DNA sequence: TGCGCCAGCAGCCAAGGACTAGCGGCGAACACCGGGGAGCTGTTTTTT. It yields the protein CASSQGLAANTGELFF.

This chain joins TRBV4-2 and TRBJ2-5; maybe TRBD1 (6 bases). This CDR3 has 15 amino acids. Germline V lookup: CDR1 LGHNA, CDR2 YNFKEQ. V was cut by 1 base and J by 1 base, with 10 bases left in between. CDR3 protein: CASSQAGRGQETQYF. The CDR3 region has the DNA TGTGCCAGCAGCCAAGCGGGCAGGGGCCAAGAGACCCAGTACTTC.

This chain connects TRBV28 to TRBJ2-7; no firm D call. Germline V CDR1 and CDR2: MDHEN, SYDVKM. The CDR3 has 12 residues. With 6 bases removed from V and 2 bases from J, the gap between germline ends came to 8 bases. The CDR3 bases are TGTGCCAGCAGGGGTCGGGCCTACGAGCAGTACTTC. Translating it yields CASRGRAYEQYF.

CDR3 DNA sequence: TGTGCCAGCAGCCTAACAGTTACGGGACGGGGGGATTCACCCCTCCACTTT. This sequence encodes CASSLTVTGRGDSPLHF. The J gene is TRBJ1-6, the V gene TRBV16; D is possibly TRBD1 (5 bases). The CDR3 length is 17 residues. The ends were cut back, 4 bases at V and 8 bases at J, with 21 bases in the middle. CDR1 KGHSY and CDR2 FQNENV come from the germline V gene.

The V and J genes are TRBV5-5 and TRBJ2-7; D is perhaps TRBD2 (7 bases). The germline gives CDR1 SGHKS, CDR2 YYEKEE (reference sequence). V was clipped by 5 bases and J by 2 bases, with 14 bases between them. The CDR3 spans 14 residues. CDR3 region: CASSWEGGPYEQYF. The CDR3 DNA is TGTGCCAGCAGTTGGGAGGGGGGACCCTACGAGCAGTACTTC.

The chain joins TRBV5-5 to TRBJ1-1; 7 bases are a match to TRBD1. The CDR3 extends over 14 amino acids. CDR1 SGHKS and CDR2 YYEKEE come from the germline V gene (reference sequence). With 1 base clipped from V and 6 bases from J, the junction kept 6 bases outside the gene matches. This CDR3 is CASSLMQGDPEAFF. The CDR3, as DNA: TGTGCCAGCAGCTTGATGCAGGGGGATCCTGAAGCTTTCTTT.

The V and J genes are TRBV6-5 and TRBJ1-5; D uncertain. Germline loops: CDR1 MNHEY, CDR2 SVGAGI. The CDR3 has 15 residues. The germline V and J ends were trimmed by 0 bases and 0 bases, with 6 bases remaining between them. CDR3 residues: CASSYSRYSNQPQHF. For the CDR3, the DNA is TGTGCCAGCAGTTACTCTCGGTATAGCAATCAGCCCCAGCATTTT.

The CDR3 loop is CASSEGGGSSNQPQHF. The DNA of the CDR3 is TGTGCCAGCAGTGAGGGGGGAGGGTCTAGCAATCAGCCCCAGCATTTT. The chain couples TRBV2 to TRBJ1-5, with a possible D match to TRBD1 (5 bases). Germline V gene data show CDR1 as SNHLY and CDR2 as FYNNEI. Trimming pared 3 bases from V and 0 bases from J, leaving 12 bases between. CDR3 length: 16 residues. Drawing the rest from reference TRBV2 and TRBJ1-5, the complete variable domain is EPEVTQTPSHQVTQMGQEVILRCVPISNHLYFYWYRQILGQKVEFLVSFYNNEISEKSEIFDDQFSVERPDGSNFTLKIRSTKLEDSAMYFCASSEGGGSSNQPQHFGDGTRLSIL.

V and J are TRBV27 and TRBJ2-7; D unclear. The germline CDR1 and CDR2 sequences are MNHEY and SMNVEV (reference sequence). The CDR3 consists of 15 residues. V lost 5 bases, J lost 2 bases, and 16 bases lay in between. CDR3 nucleotides: TGTGCCAGCAGTCCAATCCCGGTTCTCACCTACGAGCAGTACTTC. The encoded protein is CASSPIPVLTYEQYF.

The chain combines TRBV19 with TRBJ1-2, with D maybe TRBD1 (6 bases). The CDR3 has 15 amino acids. V lost 5 bases and J lost 0, with 13 bases in between. Germline values: CDR1 LNHDA, CDR2 SQIVND (reference sequence). Here the CDR3 reads CASSDGGGPNYGYTF. The CDR3 nucleotides read TGTGCCAGTAGTGATGGGGGGGGCCCTAACTATGGCTACACCTTC. Looking up the rest from reference TRBV19 and TRBJ1-2 gives the full variable domain: DGGITQSPKYLFRKEGQNVTLSCEQNLNHDAMYWYRQDPGQGLRLIYYSQIVNDFQKGDIAEGYSVSREKKESFPLTVTSAQKNPTAFYLCASSDGGGPNYGYTFGSGTRLTVV.

The rearrangement links TRBV7-9 to TRBJ2-1, with 9 bases matching TRBD2. J was trimmed by 5 bases and V by 6 bases; bases with no gene match: 8. Per germline, CDR1 SEHNR and CDR2 FQNEAQ (reference sequence). The CDR3 covers 15 residues. The CDR3 DNA follows: TGTGCCAGCAGTCTAGTGGCTAGCGGGGACAATGAGCAGTTCTTC. Translation: CASSLVASGDNEQFF.

The chain combines TRBV7-9 with TRBJ2-7; 9 bases fit TRBD1. V lost 1 base, J lost 2 bases, and 6 bases stayed unmatched. Germline V gene data show CDR1 as SEHNR and CDR2 as FQNEAQ (reference sequence). CDR3 length: 16 amino acids. CDR3 in amino acids: CASSLGDRDFPYEQYF. In DNA form, the CDR3 reads TGTGCCAGCAGCTTAGGGGACAGGGATTTTCCCTACGAGCAGTACTTC.

The chain employs TRBV4-1 and TRBJ2-7; 10 bases map to TRBD1. Germline CDR1 MGHRA, CDR2 YSYEKL. Losses at the gene ends were 1 base for V and 3 bases for J; bases not matched to a gene: 6. The CDR3 contains 16 residues. The CDR3 nucleotides read TGCGCCAGCAGCCAAGGCCCGGGACAGGGGAACTACGAGCAGTACTTC. Translated: CASSQGPGQGNYEQYF.

The rearrangement joins TRBV7-9 to TRBJ2-1; D is uncertain. This CDR3 region has 14 residues. V lost 1 base, J lost 0 bases, and 4 bases lay in between. From germline, CDR1 is SEHNR and CDR2 FQNEAQ (reference sequence). The DNA of the CDR3 is TGTGCCAGCAGCTTAGGCGGCTCCTACAATGAGCAGTTCTTC. Its protein product is CASSLGGSYNEQFF.

The chain employs TRBV19 and TRBJ2-3; TRBD2 might be the D (6 bases). CDR1 and CDR2 (germline): LNHDA, SQIVND (reference sequence). The CDR3 covers 14 residues. V lost 5 bases, J lost 0 bases, and 9 bases lay in between. This CDR3 is CASSWGGSTDTQYF. The CDR3 DNA reads TGTGCCAGTAGTTGGGGAGGAAGCACAGATACGCAGTATTTT.

J is TRBJ1-2 and V is TRBV6-1, with 10 bases that match TRBD1. CDR3 size: 16 residues. With V trimmed by 4 bases and J by 4 bases, 9 bases remained unmatched. Germline values: CDR1 MNHNS, CDR2 SASEGT. The DNA of the CDR3 is TGTGCCAGCAGTGGTAACCGGGACAGGGGAGGCTATGGCTACACCTTC. It codes for CASSGNRDRGGYGYTF.

The rearrangement links TRBV19 to TRBJ1-2; TRBD1 aligns across 7 bases. Germline lookup yields CDR1 LNHDA and CDR2 SQIVND (reference sequence). V dropped 6 bases and J dropped 8; count of bases not matched to a gene: 12. CDR3 size: 14 residues. Here the CDR3 DNA reads TGTGCCAGTAGAAAAGACAGGGTGAAAGGGGGCTACACCTTC. Protein product: CASRKDRVKGGYTF.

This chain uses TRBV4-2 with TRBJ2-2, with D maybe TRBD2 (5 bases). Per germline, CDR1 LGHNA and CDR2 YNFKEQ. The CDR3 has 17 amino acids. The V end was cut by 0 bases, the J end by 0 bases, with 11 bases between. Here the CDR3 reads CASSQDKGSANTGELFF. CDR3 coding DNA: TGTGCCAGCAGCCAAGATAAGGGTAGCGCGAACACCGGGGAGCTGTTTTTT.

The chain joins TRBV28 to TRBJ1-3; no reliable D call. Trimming left V 10 bases short and J 0 bases short, with 10 bases between. Germline V gene lookup returns CDR1 MDHEN and CDR2 SYDVKM. This CDR3 has 13 residues. The CDR3 sequence: CATEHRSGNTIYF. The CDR3 DNA reads TGTGCCACCGAGCACCGCTCTGGAAACACCATATATTTT.

The chain joins TRBV30 to TRBJ1-6, with D uncertain. The CDR3 totals 13 residues. The V gene's germline CDR1 is GTSNPN and CDR2 SVGIG (reference sequence). Trimming pared 8 bases from V and 0 bases from J, leaving 8 bases between. The CDR3 bases are TGTGCCGGTATAGTCTCCTATAATTCACCCCTCCACTTT. This codes for CAGIVSYNSPLHF.

CDR3 in DNA: TGCGCCAGCACGCCCGTAATGAGCTCCTACAATGAGCAGTTCTTC. Protein: CASTPVMSSYNEQFF. The rearrangement links TRBV5-1 to TRBJ2-1; D call uncertain. Between the trimmed V and J ends, which lost 6 bases and 0 bases, there was a span of 13 bases. The CDR3 loop spans 15 amino acids. CDR1 and CDR2 from the germline V gene are SGHRS and YFSETQ.

The chain combines TRBV5-1 with TRBJ2-7; maybe TRBD1 (6 bases). The germline V gene encodes CDR1 SGHRS and CDR2 YFSETQ. The CDR3 covers 12 residues. Trimming pared 0 bases from V and 5 bases from J, leaving 6 bases between. The CDR3 region is CASSLDRDEQYF. The CDR3 coding sequence is TGCGCCAGCAGCTTGGACAGGGACGAGCAGTACTTC.

The CDR3 DNA is TGTGCCAGCAGTTACCCACAGGGGCGGTGGACCGGGGAGCTGTTTTTT. Amino acids: CASSYPQGRWTGELFF. The chain has TRBV6-2 or TRBV6-3 and TRBJ2-2; 7 bases map to TRBD1. J lost 5 bases, V lost 2 bases, and 8 bases had no gene match. This CDR3 comprises 16 residues. The germline V gene encodes CDR1 MNHEY and CDR2 SVGEGT.

The chain joins TRBV14 to TRBJ1-2, with D possibly TRBD1 on 5 matching bases. Germline V gene lookup returns CDR1 SGHDN and CDR2 FVKESK. V was pared by 2 bases and J by 6 bases, with 13 bases between. The CDR3 runs to 14 residues. CDR3 loop: CASSQRVGGNGYTF. The CDR3 nucleotides read TGTGCCAGCAGCCAAAGGGTCGGGGGAAATGGCTACACCTTC.

The rearrangement joins TRBV18 to TRBJ1-1; no firm D call. Germline assignment: CDR1 KGHSH and CDR2 LQKENI. The CDR3 totals 14 residues. Deletions cut 3 bases from V and 1 base from J, with 9 bases between. Here the CDR3 reads CASSPTTENTEAFF. The CDR3 bases are TGTGCCAGCTCACCTACCACAGAGAACACTGAAGCTTTCTTT.

This clone was picked up a small number of times. The chain has TRBV6-6 and TRBJ1-2; D possibly corresponds to TRBD1 (5 bases). There are 16 residues in the CDR3. V lost 7 bases to trimming and J lost 8 bases, with 26 bases between them. Germline V gives CDR1 MNHNY, CDR2 SVGAGI (reference sequence). The CDR3 region is CASTPNPGTPSRGYTF. The CDR3 DNA reads as TGTGCCAGCACCCCGAACCCCGGGACTCCAAGCCGGGGCTACACCTTC.

V gene TRBV6-2 or TRBV6-3 combines with J gene TRBJ2-3; D gene unclear. Trimming took off 5 bases at V and 2 bases at J, with 8 bases between the two ends. The CDR3 spans 13 residues. The germline V gene encodes CDR1 MNHEY and CDR2 SVGEGT. The CDR3 sequence: CASSPGVTDTQYF. The CDR3 DNA reads TGTGCCAGCAGTCCCGGAGTCACAGATACGCAGTATTTT.

The gene calls are TRBV5-1 and TRBJ2-1; no firm D call. CDR3 size: 13 residues. Germline loops: CDR1 SGHRS, CDR2 YFSETQ. V lost 0 bases, J lost 7 bases, and 8 bases lay in between. The CDR3 protein is CASSLGVSNEQFF. The CDR3 DNA is TGCGCCAGCAGCTTGGGAGTATCGAATGAGCAGTTCTTC.

J is TRBJ1-3 and V is TRBV15; D gene ambiguous. There are 14 residues in the CDR3. Trimming removed 0 bases from V and 1 base from J, with 4 bases in between. The germline V gene has CDR1 LNHNV and CDR2 YYDKDF (reference sequence). This chain's CDR3 is CATSRDASGNTIYF. CDR3 DNA: TGTGCCACCAGCAGAGATGCGTCTGGAAACACCATATATTTT.